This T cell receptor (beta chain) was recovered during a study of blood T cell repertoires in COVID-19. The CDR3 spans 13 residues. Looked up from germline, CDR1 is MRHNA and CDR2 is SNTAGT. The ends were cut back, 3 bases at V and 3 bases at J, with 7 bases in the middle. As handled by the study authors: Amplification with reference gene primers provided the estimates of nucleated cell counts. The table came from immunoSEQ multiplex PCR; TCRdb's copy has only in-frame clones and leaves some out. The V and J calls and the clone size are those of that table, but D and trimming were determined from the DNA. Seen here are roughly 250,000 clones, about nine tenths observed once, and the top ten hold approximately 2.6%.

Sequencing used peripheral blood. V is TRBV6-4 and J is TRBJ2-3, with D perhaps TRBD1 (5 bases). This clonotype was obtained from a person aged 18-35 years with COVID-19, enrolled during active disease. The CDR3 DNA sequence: TGTGCCAGCAGTGAACAGGAGACAGATACGCAGTATTTT. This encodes CASSEQETDTQYF.